This is a list of T cell receptor beta chains from one sample in a study of T cell changes during pregnancy in multiple sclerosis. Sequencing used immunoSEQ multiplex PCR; TCRdb keeps in-frame clones, though not all of them. Found here are approximately 43,000 clones, less than 95% of them singletons; the top ten hold 9% to 10%. The sequenced sample was CD8+ T cells from peripheral blood mononuclear cells, obtained in the first trimester of pregnancy. These receptors all stem from a female donor with multiple sclerosis, enrolled in a pregnancy study. CDR3s include the opening cysteine and the closing phenylalanine or tryptophan. A D gene is named only where the DNA matches it firmly. Only part of the rows carry a size: once, few, many, or a class if the clone is expanded.

d_gene | j_gene | v_gene | abundance | CDR3nt | CDR3aa
. | TRBJ1-1 | TRBV5-1 | once | TGCGCCAGCAGCTTGGGCGGGAGCACTGAAGCTTTCTTT | CASSLGGSTEAFF
. | TRBJ1-5 | TRBV2 | . | TGTGCCAGCAGTGAACTCCAGGCCAATCAGCCCCAGCATTTT | CASSELQANQPQHF
. | TRBJ1-1 | TRBV7-9 | . | TGTGCCAGCAGCAAAGAGGCGGGGGTGAGCACTGAAGCTTTCTTT | CASSKEAGVSTEAFF
. | TRBJ2-3 | TRBV5-6 | once | TGTGCCAGCAGCTTGGCGCCAGGGAGCACAGATACGCAGTATTTT | CASSLAPGSTDTQYF
TRBD1 | TRBJ1-1 | TRBV4-2 | . | TGTGCCAGCAGCCAAGTTGTCGGTAGCACGGACAGGGGGCGGGCTGTTCGGAACACTGAAGCTTTCTTT | CASSQVVGSTDRGRAVRNTEAFF
. | TRBJ2-7 | TRBV5-1 | . | TGCGCCAGCAGCCCCTTGGGCGTACCCGAGCAGTACTTC | CASSPLGVPEQYF
TRBD1 | TRBJ1-3 | TRBV30 | medium-sized | TGTGCCTGGAGTAGGGGGACAGGTTCATTTCTACCGTCCATATATTTT | CAWSRGTGSFLPSIYF
. | TRBJ2-7 | TRBV28 | . | TGTGCCAGCAGTTTAGGCGGGATTGAGCAGTACTTC | CASSLGGIEQYF
. | TRBJ2-5 | TRBV15 | . | TGTGCCACCAGCAGGACAGGCCGGGAGACCCAGTACTTC | CATSRTGRETQYF
. | TRBJ1-2 | TRBV7-2 | . | TGTGCCAGCAGCCTCGACTCACGGGGAGTCTATGGCTACACCTTC | CASSLDSRGVYGYTF
. | TRBJ2-7 | TRBV6-5 | . | TGTGCCAGCAGTTACTCGAGCCCAGGGGCCTACGAGCAGTACTTC | CASSYSSPGAYEQYF
TRBD1 | TRBJ1-2 | TRBV6-1 | . | TGTGCCAGCAGTGGGTGGGACAGAAGCAACTATGGCTACACCTTC | CASSGWDRSNYGYTF